This T cell receptor beta chain was recovered during a study of T-cell reconstitution after alpha-beta-depleted transplantation in children. CDR1 is MNHNS and CDR2 is SASEGT in the germline V gene. This CDR3 is built from 13 residues. V was clipped by 6 bases and J by 5 bases; unmatched bases: 4. This clonotype was recorded many times. Preparation of the TCRbeta library involved a method that used unique molecular identifiers. TCRdb re-analysed the PCR reads in MiXCR, keeping a single row per CDR3 protein. The sample shows 230,000 or so distinct CDR3 sequences, approximately 9.9% of them seen only once.

The chain employs TRBV6-1 and TRBJ1-5, with 7 bases matching TRBD1. The source was PBMCs from the stem cell graft donor, collected from the stem cell graft. The sequence was collected from a human donor who donated a stem cell graft to a child with SCID. This CDR3 is CASREGTDQPQHF. CDR3 nucleotide sequence: TGTGCCAGCAGGGAGGGGACAGATCAGCCCCAGCATTTT.